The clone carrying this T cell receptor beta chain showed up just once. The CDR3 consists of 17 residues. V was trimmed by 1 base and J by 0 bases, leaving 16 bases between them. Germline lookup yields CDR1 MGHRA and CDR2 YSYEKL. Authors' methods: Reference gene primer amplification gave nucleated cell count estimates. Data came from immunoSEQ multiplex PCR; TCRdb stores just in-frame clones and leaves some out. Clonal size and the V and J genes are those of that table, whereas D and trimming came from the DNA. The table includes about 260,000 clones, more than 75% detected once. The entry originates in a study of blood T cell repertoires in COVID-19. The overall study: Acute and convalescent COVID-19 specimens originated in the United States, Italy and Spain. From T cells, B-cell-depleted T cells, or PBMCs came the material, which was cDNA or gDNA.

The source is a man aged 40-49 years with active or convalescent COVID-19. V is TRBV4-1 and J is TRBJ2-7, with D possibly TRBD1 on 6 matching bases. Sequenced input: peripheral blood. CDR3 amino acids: CASSQAVGGALSYEQYF. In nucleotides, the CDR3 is TGCGCCAGCAGCCAAGCTGTAGGGGGTGCCCTCTCCTACGAGCAGTACTTC.